This TCR beta chain derives from a study of response to subunit inactivated influenza vaccine. Trimming cost V 3 bases and J 4 bases, with 7 bases left between them. There are 12 residues in the CDR3. Germline loops: CDR1 SGHTA, CDR2 FQGNSA. TCRdb reanalysed the RT-PCR reads using MiXCR and keeps one entry per CDR3 protein. The table shows about 570,000 distinct CDR3 sequences, with 11% occurring only once. The same specimen was also included in a second study, on T cells expressing NK-cell markers. That source notes: With UMIs, 5'RACE template switching was used to make TCR beta cDNA. With respect to HCMV, seven of the eight sequenced donors were seropositive, and one was seronegative. These clonotypes also led the CD3+CD56-NKG2C+ fraction in several donors.

The genes are TRBV7-2 and TRBJ2-7; D call uncertain. The origin of this receptor is a middle-aged man who received an inactivated influenza vaccine. The sequences come from PBMCs from blood, collected on the day of vaccination. The CDR3 sequence: CASSLNVYEQYF. CDR3 in DNA: TGTGCCAGCAGCTTGAACGTGTACGAGCAGTACTTC.